This T cell receptor (beta chain) was captured in a study of OX40 agonist ivuxolimab in advanced cancers. Study as a whole: Patients assigned to dose escalation were diagnosed with hepatocellular carcinoma, melanoma, renal cell or head and neck cancer. Enrollees could have had prior anti-PD-1, anti-PD-L1 or anti-CTLA-4 therapy, which over 35% had received.

Points on this clone: Antigen specificity is unknown.

Study outcomes and limitations: CD8+ T cells (on average) carried more expanded clones than CD4+ T cells.

The method was immunoSEQ multiplex PCR; TCRdb's version includes in-frame clones alone and lacks a portion of them. The table has 70,000 to 85,000 clones, roughly 83% seen once. The germline V and J ends were trimmed by 2 bases and 6 bases, with 11 bases remaining between them. The germline CDR1 and CDR2 sequences are SGHRS and YFSETQ. This CDR3 is 14 amino acids long. The chain combines TRBV5-1 with TRBJ1-4; D gene unclear. The sequence came from an adult with an advanced solid tumor such as melanoma, head and neck, liver or kidney cancer. This sample comprised CD4+ or CD8+ T cells sorted from blood, obtained in a trial of the OX40 agonist ivuxolimab. The CDR3 here is CASSLRDTDEKLFF. As DNA, the CDR3 is TGCGCCAGCAGCTTAAGGGATACGGATGAAAAACTGTTTTTT.